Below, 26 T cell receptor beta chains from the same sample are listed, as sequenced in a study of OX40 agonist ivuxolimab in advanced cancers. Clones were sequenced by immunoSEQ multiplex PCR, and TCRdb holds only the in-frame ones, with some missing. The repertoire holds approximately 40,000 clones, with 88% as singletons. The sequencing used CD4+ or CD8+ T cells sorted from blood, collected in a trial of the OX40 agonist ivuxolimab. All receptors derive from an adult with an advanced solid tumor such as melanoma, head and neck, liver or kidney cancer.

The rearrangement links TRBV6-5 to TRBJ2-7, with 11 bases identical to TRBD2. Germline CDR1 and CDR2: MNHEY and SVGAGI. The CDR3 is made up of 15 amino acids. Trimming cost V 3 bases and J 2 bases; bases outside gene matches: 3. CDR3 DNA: TGTGCCAGCAGTTATGGGACTAGCGGAACCTACGAGCAGTACTTC. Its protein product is CASSYGTSGTYEQYF.

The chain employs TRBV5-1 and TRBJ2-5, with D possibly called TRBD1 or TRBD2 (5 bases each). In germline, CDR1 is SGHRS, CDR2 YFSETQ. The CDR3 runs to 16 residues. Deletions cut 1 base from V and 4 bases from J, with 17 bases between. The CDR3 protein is CASSLFWKEGRETQYF. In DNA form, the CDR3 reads TGCGCCAGCAGCTTGTTTTGGAAAGAGGGGAGAGAGACCCAGTACTTC.

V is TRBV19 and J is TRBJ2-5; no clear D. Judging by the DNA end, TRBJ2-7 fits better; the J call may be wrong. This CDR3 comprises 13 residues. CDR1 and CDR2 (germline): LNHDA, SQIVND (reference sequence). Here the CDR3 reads CASSISGYSEQYF. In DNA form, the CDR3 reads TGTGCCAGTAGTATTTCCGGGTACAGCGAGCAGTACTTC.

The CDR3 DNA follows: TGTGCCTTGACTATAGCGGGAGGGCCTGGAGAGCAGTTCTTC. This sequence encodes CALTIAGGPGEQFF. The V call is TRBV30, the J call TRBJ2-1; the match to TRBD2 covers 11 bases. CDR1 is GTSNPN, CDR2 SVGIG, per germline (reference sequence). Trimming took 7 bases from V and 10 from J; bases not matched to a gene: 12. The CDR3 runs 14 residues.

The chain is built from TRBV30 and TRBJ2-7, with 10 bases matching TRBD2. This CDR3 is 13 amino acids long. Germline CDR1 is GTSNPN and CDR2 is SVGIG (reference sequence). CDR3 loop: CALDSGRRDEQYF. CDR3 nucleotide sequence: TGTGCGTTGGATAGCGGGAGGAGGGACGAGCAGTACTTC.

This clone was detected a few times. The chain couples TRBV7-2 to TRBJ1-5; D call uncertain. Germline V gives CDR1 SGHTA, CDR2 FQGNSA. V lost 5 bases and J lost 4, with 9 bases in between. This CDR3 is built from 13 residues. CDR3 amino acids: CASSPWRNQPQHF. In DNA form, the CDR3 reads TGTGCCAGCAGCCCCTGGAGGAATCAGCCCCAGCATTTT.

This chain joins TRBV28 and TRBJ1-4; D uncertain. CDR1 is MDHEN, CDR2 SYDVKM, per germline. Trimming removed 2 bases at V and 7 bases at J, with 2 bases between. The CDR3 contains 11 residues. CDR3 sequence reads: CASSLGEKLFF. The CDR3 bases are TGTGCCAGCAGTTTAGGTGAAAAACTGTTTTTT.

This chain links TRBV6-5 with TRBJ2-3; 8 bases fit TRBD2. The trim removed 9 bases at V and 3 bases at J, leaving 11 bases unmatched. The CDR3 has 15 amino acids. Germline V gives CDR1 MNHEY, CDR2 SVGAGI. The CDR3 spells CASSSAGDGTDTQYF. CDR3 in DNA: TGTGCCAGTTCATCAGCGGGAGATGGGACAGATACGCAGTATTTT.

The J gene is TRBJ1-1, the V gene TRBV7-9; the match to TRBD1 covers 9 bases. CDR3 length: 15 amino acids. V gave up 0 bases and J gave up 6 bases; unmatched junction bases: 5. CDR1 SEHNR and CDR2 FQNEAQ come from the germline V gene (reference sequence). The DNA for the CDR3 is TGTGCCAGCAGCTTAGCCCGGGACAGGGCGGCTGAAGCTTTCTTT. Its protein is CASSLARDRAAEAFF.

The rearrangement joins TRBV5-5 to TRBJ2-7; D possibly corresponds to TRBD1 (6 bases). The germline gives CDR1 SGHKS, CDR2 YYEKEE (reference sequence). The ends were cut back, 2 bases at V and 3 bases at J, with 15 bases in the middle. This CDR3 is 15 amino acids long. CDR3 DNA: TGTGCCAGCAGCTTATCCGCAGGGGCCTTCTACGAGCAGTACTTC. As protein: CASSLSAGAFYEQYF.

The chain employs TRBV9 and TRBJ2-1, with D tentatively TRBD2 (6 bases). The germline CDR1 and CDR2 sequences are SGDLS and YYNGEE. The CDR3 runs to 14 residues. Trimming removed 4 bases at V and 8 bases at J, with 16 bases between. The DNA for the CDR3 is TGTGCCAGCAGCCCCCACCCTAGCGTGGATGAGCAGTTCTTC. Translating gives CASSPHPSVDEQFF.

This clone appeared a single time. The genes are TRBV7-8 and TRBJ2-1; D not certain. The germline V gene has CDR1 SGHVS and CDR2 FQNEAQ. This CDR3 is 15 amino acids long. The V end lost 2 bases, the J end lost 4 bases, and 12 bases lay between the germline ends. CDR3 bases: TGTGCCAGCAGCTTATCACGGTCCCTATACAATGAGCAGTTCTTC. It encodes CASSLSRSLYNEQFF.

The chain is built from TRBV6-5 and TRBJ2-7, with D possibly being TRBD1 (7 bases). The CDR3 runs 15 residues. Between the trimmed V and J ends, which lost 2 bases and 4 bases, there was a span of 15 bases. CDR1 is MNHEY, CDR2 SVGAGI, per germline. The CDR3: CASSYRGQDRYEQYF. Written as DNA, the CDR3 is TGTGCCAGCAGTTACCGGGGGCAGGACAGGTACGAGCAGTACTTC.

DNA of the CDR3: TGTGCCAGCAGTTCGACGGGACGGAGCTCCTACGAGCAGTACTTC. Its protein is CASSSTGRSSYEQYF. V is TRBV28 and J is TRBJ2-7; D may correspond to TRBD1 or TRBD2 (5 bases each). V was trimmed by 4 bases and J by 0 bases, leaving 13 bases between them. The CDR3 length is 15 residues. Germline assignment: CDR1 MDHEN and CDR2 SYDVKM.

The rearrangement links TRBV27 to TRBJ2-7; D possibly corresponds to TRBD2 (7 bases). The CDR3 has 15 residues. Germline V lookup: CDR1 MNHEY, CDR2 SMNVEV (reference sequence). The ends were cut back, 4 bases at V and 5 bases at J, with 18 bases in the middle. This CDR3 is CASSSYRGAANEQYF. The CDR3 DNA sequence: TGTGCCAGCAGTTCTTACCGGGGGGCGGCCAACGAGCAGTACTTC.

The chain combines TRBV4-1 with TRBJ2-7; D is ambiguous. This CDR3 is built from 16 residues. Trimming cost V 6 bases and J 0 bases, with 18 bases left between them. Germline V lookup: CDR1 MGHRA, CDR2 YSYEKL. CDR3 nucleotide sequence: TGCGCCAGCAGTTATACCCGGGCCCGCAGCTCCTACGAGCAGTACTTC. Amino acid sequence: CASSYTRARSSYEQYF.

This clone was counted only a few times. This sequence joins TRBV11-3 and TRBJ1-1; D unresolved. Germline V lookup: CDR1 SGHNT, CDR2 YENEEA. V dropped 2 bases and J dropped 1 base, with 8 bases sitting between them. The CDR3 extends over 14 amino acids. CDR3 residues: CASSLRVTNTEAFF. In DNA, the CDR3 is TGTGCCAGCAGCTTAAGGGTGACGAACACTGAAGCTTTCTTT.

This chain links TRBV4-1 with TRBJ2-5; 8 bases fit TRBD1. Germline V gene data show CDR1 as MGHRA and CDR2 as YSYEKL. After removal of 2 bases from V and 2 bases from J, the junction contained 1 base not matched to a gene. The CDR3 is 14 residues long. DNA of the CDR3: TGCGCCAGCAGCCAACGGACAGGGCAAGAGACCCAGTACTTC. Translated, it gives CASSQRTGQETQYF.

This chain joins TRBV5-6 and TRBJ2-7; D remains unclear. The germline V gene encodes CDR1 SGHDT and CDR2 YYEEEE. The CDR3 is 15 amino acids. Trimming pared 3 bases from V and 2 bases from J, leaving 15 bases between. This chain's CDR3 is CASSYRRNAAYEQYF. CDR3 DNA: TGTGCCAGCAGCTATAGACGGAATGCAGCCTACGAGCAGTACTTC.

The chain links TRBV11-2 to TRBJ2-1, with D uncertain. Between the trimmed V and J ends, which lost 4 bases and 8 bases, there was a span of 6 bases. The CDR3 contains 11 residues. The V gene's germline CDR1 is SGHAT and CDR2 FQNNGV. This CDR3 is CASSSSYEQFF. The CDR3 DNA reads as TGTGCCAGCAGCTCAAGCTATGAGCAGTTCTTC.

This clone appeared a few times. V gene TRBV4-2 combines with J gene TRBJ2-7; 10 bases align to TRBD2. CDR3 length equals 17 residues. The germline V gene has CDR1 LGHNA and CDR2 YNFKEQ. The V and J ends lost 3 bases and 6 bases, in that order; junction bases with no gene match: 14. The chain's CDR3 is CASSQVELAGSGLEQYF. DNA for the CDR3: TGTGCCAGCAGCCAGGTGGAACTAGCGGGATCTGGGCTCGAGCAGTACTTC.

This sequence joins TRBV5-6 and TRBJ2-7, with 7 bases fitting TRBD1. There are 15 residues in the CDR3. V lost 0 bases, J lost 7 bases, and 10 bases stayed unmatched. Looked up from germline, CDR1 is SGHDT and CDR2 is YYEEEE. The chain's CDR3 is CASSLEGTVFWEQYF. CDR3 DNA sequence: TGTGCCAGCAGCTTGGAAGGGACAGTCTTCTGGGAGCAGTACTTC.

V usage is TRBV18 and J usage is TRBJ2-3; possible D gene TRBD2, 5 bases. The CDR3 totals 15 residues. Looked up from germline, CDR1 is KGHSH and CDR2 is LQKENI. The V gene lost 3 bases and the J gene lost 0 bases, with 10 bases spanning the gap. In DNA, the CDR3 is TGTGCCAGCTCACCGGAGGCGGCTAGCACAGATACGCAGTATTTT. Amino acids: CASSPEAASTDTQYF. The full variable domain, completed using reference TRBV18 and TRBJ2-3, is NAGVMQNPRHLVRRRGQEARLRCSPMKGHSHVYWYRQLPEEGLKFMVYLQKENIIDESGMPKERFSAEFPKEGPSILRIQQVVRGDSAAYFCASSPEAASTDTQYFGPGTRLTVL.

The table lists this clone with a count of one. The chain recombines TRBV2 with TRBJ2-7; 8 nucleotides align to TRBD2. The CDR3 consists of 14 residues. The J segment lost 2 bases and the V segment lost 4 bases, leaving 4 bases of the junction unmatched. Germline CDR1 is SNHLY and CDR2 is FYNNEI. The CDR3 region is CASSAGGGPYEQYF. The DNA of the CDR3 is TGTGCCAGCAGTGCCGGCGGGGGGCCCTACGAGCAGTACTTC.

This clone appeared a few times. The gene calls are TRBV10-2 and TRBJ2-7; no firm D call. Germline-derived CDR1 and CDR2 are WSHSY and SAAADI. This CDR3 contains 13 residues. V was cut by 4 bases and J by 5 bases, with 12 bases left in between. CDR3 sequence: CASSGAHLDEQYF. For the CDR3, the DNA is TGCGCCAGCAGTGGAGCCCATTTGGACGAGCAGTACTTC.

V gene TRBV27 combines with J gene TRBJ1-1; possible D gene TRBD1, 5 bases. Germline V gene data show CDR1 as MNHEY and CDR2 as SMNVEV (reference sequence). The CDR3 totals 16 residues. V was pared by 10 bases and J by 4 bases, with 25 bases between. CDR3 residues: CATFSITTVGGTEAFF. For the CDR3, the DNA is TGTGCCACCTTCTCGATAACCACGGTTGGGGGCACTGAAGCTTTCTTT.